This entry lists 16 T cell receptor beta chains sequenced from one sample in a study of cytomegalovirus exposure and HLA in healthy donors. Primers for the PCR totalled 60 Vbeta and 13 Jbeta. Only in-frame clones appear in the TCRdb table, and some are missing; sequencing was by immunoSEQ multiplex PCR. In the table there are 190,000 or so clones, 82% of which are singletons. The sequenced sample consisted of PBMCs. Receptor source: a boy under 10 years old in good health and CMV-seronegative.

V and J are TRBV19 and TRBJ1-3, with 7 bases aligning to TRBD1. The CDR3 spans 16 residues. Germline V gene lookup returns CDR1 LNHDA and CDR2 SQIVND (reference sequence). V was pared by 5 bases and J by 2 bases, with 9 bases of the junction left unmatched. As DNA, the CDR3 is TGTGCCAGTAGTGGGAGAGGGGGCGAAGCTGGAAACACCATATATTTT. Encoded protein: CASSGRGGEAGNTIYF.

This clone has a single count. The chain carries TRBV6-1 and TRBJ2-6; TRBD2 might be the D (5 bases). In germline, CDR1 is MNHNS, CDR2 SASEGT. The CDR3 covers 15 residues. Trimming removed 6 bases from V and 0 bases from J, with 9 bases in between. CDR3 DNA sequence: TGTGCCAGCAGCTCCGGGGTCTCTGGGGCCAACGTCCTGACTTTC. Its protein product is CASSSGVSGANVLTF.

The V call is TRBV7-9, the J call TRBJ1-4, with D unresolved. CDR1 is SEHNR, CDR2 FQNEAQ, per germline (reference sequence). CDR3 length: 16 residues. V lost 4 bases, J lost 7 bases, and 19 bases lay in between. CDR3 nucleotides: TGTGCCAGCAGCTCTATAGGTGGGAGGGAGGCTGAAAAACTGTTTTTT. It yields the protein CASSSIGGREAEKLFF.

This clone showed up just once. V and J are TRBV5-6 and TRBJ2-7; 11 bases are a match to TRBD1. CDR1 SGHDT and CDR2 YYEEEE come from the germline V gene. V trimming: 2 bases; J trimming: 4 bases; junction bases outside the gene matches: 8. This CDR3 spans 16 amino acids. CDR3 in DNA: TGTGCCAGCAGCTTAGTTGGGGACAGGGGGGGATACGAGCAGTACTTC. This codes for CASSLVGDRGGYEQYF. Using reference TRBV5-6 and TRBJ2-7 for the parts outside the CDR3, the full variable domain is DAGVTQSPTHLIKTRGQQVTLRCSPKSGHDTVSWYQQALGQGPQFIFQYYEEEERQRGNFPDRFSGHQFPNYSSELNVNALLLGDSALYLCASSLVGDRGGYEQYFGPGTRLTVT.

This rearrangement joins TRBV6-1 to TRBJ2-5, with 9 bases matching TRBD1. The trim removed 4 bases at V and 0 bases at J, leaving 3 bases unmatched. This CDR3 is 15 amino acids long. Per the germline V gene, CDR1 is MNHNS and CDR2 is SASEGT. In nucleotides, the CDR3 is TGTGCCAGCAGTGGGGACAGGGACTACCAAGAGACCCAGTACTTC. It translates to CASSGDRDYQETQYF.

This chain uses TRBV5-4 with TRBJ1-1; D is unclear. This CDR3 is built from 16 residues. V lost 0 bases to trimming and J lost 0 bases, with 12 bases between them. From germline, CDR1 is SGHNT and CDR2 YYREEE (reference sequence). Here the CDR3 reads CASSLDPQVLNTEAFF. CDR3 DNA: TGTGCCAGCAGCTTGGATCCCCAGGTCCTGAACACTGAAGCTTTCTTT. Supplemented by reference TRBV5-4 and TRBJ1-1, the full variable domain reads ETGVTQSPTHLIKTRGQQVTLRCSSQSGHNTVSWYQQALGQGPQFIFQYYREEENGRGNFPPRFSGLQFPNYSSELNVNALELDDSALYLCASSLDPQVLNTEAFFGQGTRLTVV.

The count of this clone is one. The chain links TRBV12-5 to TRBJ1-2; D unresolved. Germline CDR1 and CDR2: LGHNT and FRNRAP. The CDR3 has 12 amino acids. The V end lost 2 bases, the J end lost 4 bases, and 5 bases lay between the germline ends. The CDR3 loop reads CASGLNSYGYTF. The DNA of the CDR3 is TGTGCTAGTGGTTTGAACAGCTATGGCTACACCTTC.

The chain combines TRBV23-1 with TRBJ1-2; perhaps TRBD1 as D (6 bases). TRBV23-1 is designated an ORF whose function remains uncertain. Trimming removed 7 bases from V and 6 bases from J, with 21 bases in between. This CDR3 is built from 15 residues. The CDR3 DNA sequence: TGCGCCAGCAAAGGGGGAAACCGTTGGTGGGATGGCTACACCTTC. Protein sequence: CASKGGNRWWDGYTF.

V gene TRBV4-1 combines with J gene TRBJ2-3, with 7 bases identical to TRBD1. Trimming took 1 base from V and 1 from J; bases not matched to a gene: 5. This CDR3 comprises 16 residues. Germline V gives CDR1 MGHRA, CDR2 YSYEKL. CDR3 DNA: TGCGCCAGCAGCCAAGTAGACGACAGGGGCACAGATACGCAGTATTTT. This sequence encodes CASSQVDDRGTDTQYF.

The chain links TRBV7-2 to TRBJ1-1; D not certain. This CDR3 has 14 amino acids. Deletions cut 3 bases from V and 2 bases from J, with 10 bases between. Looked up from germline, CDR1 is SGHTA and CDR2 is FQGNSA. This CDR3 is CASSFAGVNTEAFF. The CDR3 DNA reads TGTGCCAGCAGCTTTGCCGGGGTTAACACTGAAGCTTTCTTT.

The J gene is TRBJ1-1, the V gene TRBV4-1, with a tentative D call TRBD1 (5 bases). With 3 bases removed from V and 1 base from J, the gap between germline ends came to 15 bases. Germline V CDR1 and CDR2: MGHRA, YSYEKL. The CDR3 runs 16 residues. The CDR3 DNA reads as TGCGCCAGCAGCCAGGGGGGGGGTAGAGGGAACACTGAAGCTTTCTTT. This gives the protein CASSQGGGRGNTEAFF.

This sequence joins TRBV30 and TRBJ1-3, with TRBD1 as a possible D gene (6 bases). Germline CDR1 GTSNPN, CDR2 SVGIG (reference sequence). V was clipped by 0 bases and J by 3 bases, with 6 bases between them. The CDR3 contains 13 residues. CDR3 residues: CAWSVGGGNTIYF. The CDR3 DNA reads TGTGCCTGGAGTGTAGGGGGTGGAAACACCATATATTTT.

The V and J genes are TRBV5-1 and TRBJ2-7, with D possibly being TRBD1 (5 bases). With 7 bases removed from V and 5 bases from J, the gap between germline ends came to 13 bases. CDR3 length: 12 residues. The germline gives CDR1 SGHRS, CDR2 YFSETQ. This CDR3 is CASGPGLNEQYF. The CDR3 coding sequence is TGCGCCAGCGGGCCAGGGCTCAACGAGCAGTACTTC.

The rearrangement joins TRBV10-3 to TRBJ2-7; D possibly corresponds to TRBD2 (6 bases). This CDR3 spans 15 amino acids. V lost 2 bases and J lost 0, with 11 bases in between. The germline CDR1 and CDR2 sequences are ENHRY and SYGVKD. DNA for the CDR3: TGTGCCATCAGTGAGGCGGGGAAAAGCTCCTACGAGCAGTACTTC. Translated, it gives CAISEAGKSSYEQYF.

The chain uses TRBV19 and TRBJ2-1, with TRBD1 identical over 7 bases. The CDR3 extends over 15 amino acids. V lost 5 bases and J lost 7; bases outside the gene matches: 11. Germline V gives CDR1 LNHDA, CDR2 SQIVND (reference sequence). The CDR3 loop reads CASSPQGKGLNEQFF. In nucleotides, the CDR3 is TGTGCCAGTAGTCCACAGGGGAAGGGCCTTAATGAGCAGTTCTTC.

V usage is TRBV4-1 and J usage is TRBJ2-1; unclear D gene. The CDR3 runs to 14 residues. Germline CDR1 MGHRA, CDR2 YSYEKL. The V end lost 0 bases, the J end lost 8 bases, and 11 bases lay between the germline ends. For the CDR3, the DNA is TGCGCCAGCAGCCAAGAGTTACAAGCGTATGAGCAGTTCTTC. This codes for CASSQELQAYEQFF.